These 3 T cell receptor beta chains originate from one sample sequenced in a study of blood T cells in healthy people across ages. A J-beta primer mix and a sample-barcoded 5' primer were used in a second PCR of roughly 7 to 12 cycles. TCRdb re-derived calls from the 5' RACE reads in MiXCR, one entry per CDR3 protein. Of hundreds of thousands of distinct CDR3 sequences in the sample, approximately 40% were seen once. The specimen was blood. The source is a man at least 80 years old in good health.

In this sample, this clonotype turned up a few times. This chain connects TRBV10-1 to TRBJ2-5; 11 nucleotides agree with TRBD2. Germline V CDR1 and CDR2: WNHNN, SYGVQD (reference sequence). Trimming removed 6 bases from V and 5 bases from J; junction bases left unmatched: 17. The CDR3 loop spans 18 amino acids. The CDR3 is CASSSGTSGGAGLETQYF. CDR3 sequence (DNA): TGCGCCAGCAGCTCCGGGACTAGCGGAGGGGCTGGACTGGAGACCCAGTACTTC.

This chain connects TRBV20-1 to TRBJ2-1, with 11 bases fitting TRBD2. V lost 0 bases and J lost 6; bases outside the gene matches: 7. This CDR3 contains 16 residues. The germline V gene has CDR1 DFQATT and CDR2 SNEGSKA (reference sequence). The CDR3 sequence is CSARDPTSGRLNEQFF. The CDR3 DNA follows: TGCAGTGCTAGAGATCCCACTAGCGGGAGACTCAATGAGCAGTTCTTC.

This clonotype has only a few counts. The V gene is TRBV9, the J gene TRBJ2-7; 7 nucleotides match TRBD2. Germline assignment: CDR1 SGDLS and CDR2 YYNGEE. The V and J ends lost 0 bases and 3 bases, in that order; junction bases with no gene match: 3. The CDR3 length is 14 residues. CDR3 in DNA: TGTGCCAGCAGCGTAGGGGGGGGTCGCTACGAGCAGTACTTC. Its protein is CASSVGGGRYEQYF.